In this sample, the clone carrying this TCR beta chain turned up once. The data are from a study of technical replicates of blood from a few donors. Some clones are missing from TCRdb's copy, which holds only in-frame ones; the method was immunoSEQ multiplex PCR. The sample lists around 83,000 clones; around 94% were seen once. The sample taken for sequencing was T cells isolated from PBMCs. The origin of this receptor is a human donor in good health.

CDR3 coding DNA: TGTGCCAGCGGTACTAGCACAGATACGCAGTATTTT. Residues: CASGTSTDTQYF. The rearrangement uses TRBV6-5 and TRBJ2-3; D unresolved. From germline, CDR1 is MNHEY and CDR2 SVGAGI. V shed 8 bases and J shed 0 bases, with 6 bases lying between them. The length of the CDR3 is 12 residues.